These T cell receptor beta chains were read from a single sample in a study of blood T cells in healthy people across ages. One entry per CDR3 protein, called by TCRdb with MiXCR from the 5' RACE reads. The sample consists of about 810,000 distinct CDR3 sequences, 30% to 45% of them appearing once. Input material: blood. These receptors all stem from a man younger than 35 in good health. The CDR3 runs from the conserved cysteine through the conserved F or W. A D gene is named only where the DNA matches it firmly. Not every row has a clone size; where given, it reads once, few, many or a size class.

j_gene | abundance | d_gene | v_gene | CDR3nt | CDR3aa
TRBJ1-6 | NA | NA | TRBV5-6 | TGTGCCAGCAGCCTGCGCAGCCTCCGGGACCTTAGTTCACCCCTCCACTTT | CASSLRSLRDLSSPLHF
TRBJ2-7 | NA | NA | TRBV7-2 | TGTGCCAGCAGCTTAGAACAGGGCCTTGGTTACGAGCAGTACTTC | CASSLEQGLGYEQYF
TRBJ2-1 | NA | TRBD1 | TRBV7-9 | TGTGCCAGCAGCCCCCCAGGGGGACAGCTTACCTACAATGAGCAGTTCTTC | CASSPPGGQLTYNEQFF
TRBJ2-7 | NA | TRBD2 | TRBV7-3 | TGTGCCAGCAGCCCTACTAGCGGCGACCACAATGAGCAGTACTTC | CASSPTSGDHNEQYF
TRBJ2-7 | NA | NA | TRBV6-1 | TGTGCCAGCAGTGAATCCCTGGGTCCCTACGAGCAGTACTTC | CASSESLGPYEQYF
TRBJ2-3 | many | NA | TRBV4-3 | TGCGCCAGCAGCCAAGGGCAGGGAGAACCCACAGATACGCAGTATTTT | CASSQGQGEPTDTQYF
TRBJ2-5 | many | TRBD1 | TRBV29-1 | TGCAGCGTTGTGGGACAGGGTCAAGAGACCCAGTACTTC | CSVVGQGQETQYF
TRBJ2-4 | NA | NA | TRBV20-1 | TGCAGTGCCATGTTAAGTTCGGCAGCCTCCCAGTATCTAGCCAAAAACATTCAGTACTTC | CSAMLSSAASQYLAKNIQYF
TRBJ2-7 | NA | NA | TRBV20-1 | TGCAGTGCTAGAGAACACGGTGACGAGCAGTACTTC | CSAREHGDEQYF
TRBJ1-2 | NA | TRBD1 | TRBV7-2 | TGTGCCAGCAGCTTAGGGTCCCGTACAGGGGATGGCTACACCTTC | CASSLGSRTGDGYTF
TRBJ2-1 | once | NA | TRBV10-3 | TGTGCCATCAGTGATCCTGTTTTGGTCGGGTACGAGCAGTTCTTC | CAISDPVLVGYEQFF
TRBJ2-7 | few | NA | TRBV4-3 | TGCGCCAGCAGCCAAGATGAACAGGGACTTTCCTACAATGAGCAGTACTTC | CASSQDEQGLSYNEQYF
TRBJ2-2 | few | NA | TRBV7-2 | TGTGCCAGCAGCCGCGGGACTCGGGAAGGGGAGCTGTTTTTT | CASSRGTREGELFF
TRBJ1-2 | NA | NA | TRBV12-3/TRBV12-4 | TGTGCCAGCGGGCTTGGCTATGGCTACACCTTC | CASGLGYGYTF
TRBJ2-3 | NA | NA | TRBV20-1 | TGCAGTGCTAGAGGGGGGGCGGGGCTTCACACAGATACGCAGTATTTT | CSARGGAGLHTDTQYF
TRBJ2-5 | many | NA | TRBV12-3/TRBV12-4 | TGTGCCAGCAGTCCCACTCGGTACCAAGAGACCCAGTACTTC | CASSPTRYQETQYF
TRBJ2-5 | few | NA | TRBV4-1 | TGCGCCAGCAGCCAGGGAGCTGGCGGTGAACAAGAGACCCAGTACTTC | CASSQGAGGEQETQYF
TRBJ2-1 | few | TRBD2 | TRBV20-1 | TGCAGTGCTATGGGACCGGGACTAGTTATGCGCAATGAGCAGTTCTTC | CSAMGPGLVMRNEQFF
TRBJ2-1 | NA | TRBD2 | TRBV28 | TGTGCCAGCAGTTGCCCCCGGGGGGGCAATGAGCAGTTCTTC | CASSCPRGGNEQFF
TRBJ2-1 | few | TRBD1 | TRBV7-9 | TGTGCCAGCAGCCGACAGGGGGCTCGTTACAATGAGCAGTTCTTC | CASSRQGARYNEQFF
TRBJ2-3 | NA | NA | TRBV29-1 | TGCAGCGTTTCCCCCAGCGGAAGCACAGATACGCAGTATTTT | CSVSPSGSTDTQYF
TRBJ1-5 | NA | NA | TRBV5-1 | TGCGCCAGCAGCCGGGGGCGGGGCGAGCCCCAGCATTTT | CASSRGRGEPQHF
TRBJ2-7 | many | TRBD1 | TRBV7-2 | TGTGCCAGCAGCCGAACGACGGGACAGGGCTACGAGCAGTACTTC | CASSRTTGQGYEQYF